The 2 T cell receptor beta chains presented below share a single source sample, sequenced in a study of T cells in Graves' hyperthyroidism and ophthalmopathy. RNA transcripts were the template for amplifying TCR beta CDR3 regions. First-round RT-PCR with HTBI primers amplified the TCR CDR3 region. TCRdb re-analysed the multiplex PCR reads in MiXCR, keeping a single row per CDR3 protein. The table includes 530,000 or so distinct CDR3 sequences, roughly 25% detected once. The sequenced material came from blood. The receptors shown here come from a woman in her 30s with Graves' ophthalmopathy.

This chain links TRBV28 with TRBJ1-5, with D possibly being TRBD1 (6 bases). Germline CDR1 MDHEN, CDR2 SYDVKM. Trimming took off 7 bases at V and 0 bases at J, with 22 bases between the two ends. CDR3 length equals 18 residues. The CDR3 reads CASTQGGFGVLSNQPQHF. Written as DNA, the CDR3 is TGTGCCAGCACCCAAGGGGGGTTTGGTGTCCTTAGCAATCAGCCCCAGCATTTT.

This clonotype has a count of ten or more. The chain joins TRBV4-1 to TRBJ2-7, with a possible D match to TRBD2 (6 bases). The CDR3 contains 16 residues. The ends were cut back, 3 bases at V and 0 bases at J, with 15 bases in the middle. CDR1 MGHRA and CDR2 YSYEKL come from the germline V gene. CDR3 sequence reads: CASSHPLAAASYEQYF. The CDR3 DNA reads TGCGCCAGCAGCCACCCCTTAGCGGCGGCCTCCTACGAGCAGTACTTC.